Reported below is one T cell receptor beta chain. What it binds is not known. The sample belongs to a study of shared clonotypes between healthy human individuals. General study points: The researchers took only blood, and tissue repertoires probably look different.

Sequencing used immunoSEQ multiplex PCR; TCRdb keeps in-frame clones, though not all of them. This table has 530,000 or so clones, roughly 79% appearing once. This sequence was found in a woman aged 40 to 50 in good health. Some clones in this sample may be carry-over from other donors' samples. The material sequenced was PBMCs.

DNA for the CDR3: TGTGCCAGTAATAGACTCGACAGGGCGGTCAGTCAGCCCCAGCATTTT. Translating it yields CASNRLDRAVSQPQHF. The rearrangement uses TRBV19 and TRBJ1-5, with TRBD1 identical over 7 bases. The germline V gene has CDR1 LNHDA and CDR2 SQIVND (reference sequence). The CDR3 contains 16 residues. V trimming: 7 bases; J trimming: 6 bases; junction bases outside the gene matches: 15.